These T cell receptor beta chains were read from a single sample in a study of cytomegalovirus exposure and HLA in healthy donors. Clones were read by immunoSEQ multiplex PCR, and TCRdb kept only the in-frame ones, dropping some. This sample has some 120,000 clones, with 70% to 85% found just once. Sequenced material: PBMCs. These receptors all stem from a man aged 18 to 29 in good health and CMV-seropositive. The CDR3 runs from the conserved cysteine through the conserved F or W. Each record gives: V gene, J gene, CDR3 protein.

v_gene: TRBV10-1
j_gene: TRBJ2-7
CDR3aa: CASSESLRGLAGLYEQYF

v_gene: TRBV7-9
j_gene: TRBJ2-1
CDR3aa: CASSPLGGEQFF

v_gene: TRBV28
j_gene: TRBJ1-3
CDR3aa: CASRSTGNSGNTIYF

v_gene: TRBV2
j_gene: TRBJ1-2
CDR3aa: CASRSQGNYGYTF

v_gene: TRBV2
j_gene: TRBJ2-3
CDR3aa: CASSDGGGIRDTQYF

v_gene: TRBV6-6
j_gene: TRBJ1-3
CDR3aa: CASSYSFQGTGNTIYF

v_gene: TRBV4-1
j_gene: TRBJ1-1
CDR3aa: CASSPDIPRNTEAFF

v_gene: TRBV5-5
j_gene: TRBJ1-5
CDR3aa: CASSFSGAGTRRQPQHF

v_gene: TRBV7-6
j_gene: TRBJ2-3
CDR3aa: CASSLKSGGANADTQYF

v_gene: TRBV5-1
j_gene: TRBJ1-1
CDR3aa: CASSLGGTGSGNTEAFF

v_gene: TRBV11-1
j_gene: TRBJ1-6
CDR3aa: CASSLGTGFSPLHF

v_gene: TRBV5-1
j_gene: TRBJ2-5
CDR3aa: CASSVAGRETQYF

v_gene: TRBV6-6
j_gene: TRBJ2-7
CDR3aa: CASSSPSGRPGEQYF

v_gene: TRBV19
j_gene: TRBJ2-7
CDR3aa: CASSTEDRATYEQYF